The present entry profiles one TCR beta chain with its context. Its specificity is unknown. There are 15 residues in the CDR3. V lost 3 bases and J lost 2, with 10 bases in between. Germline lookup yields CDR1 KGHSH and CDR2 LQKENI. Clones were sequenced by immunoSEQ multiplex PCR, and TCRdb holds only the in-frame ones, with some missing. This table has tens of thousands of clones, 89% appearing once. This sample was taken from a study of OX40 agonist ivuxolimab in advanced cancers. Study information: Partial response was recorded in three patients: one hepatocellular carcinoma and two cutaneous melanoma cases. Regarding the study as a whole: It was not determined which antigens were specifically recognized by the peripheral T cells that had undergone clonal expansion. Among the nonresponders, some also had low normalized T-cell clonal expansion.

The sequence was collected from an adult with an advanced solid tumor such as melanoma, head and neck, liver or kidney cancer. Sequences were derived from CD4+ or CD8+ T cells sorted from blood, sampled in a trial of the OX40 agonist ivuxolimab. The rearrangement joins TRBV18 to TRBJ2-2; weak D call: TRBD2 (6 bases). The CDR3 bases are TGTGCCAGCTCACCCGGGACTTTTAACACCGGGGAGCTGTTTTTT. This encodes CASSPGTFNTGELFF.